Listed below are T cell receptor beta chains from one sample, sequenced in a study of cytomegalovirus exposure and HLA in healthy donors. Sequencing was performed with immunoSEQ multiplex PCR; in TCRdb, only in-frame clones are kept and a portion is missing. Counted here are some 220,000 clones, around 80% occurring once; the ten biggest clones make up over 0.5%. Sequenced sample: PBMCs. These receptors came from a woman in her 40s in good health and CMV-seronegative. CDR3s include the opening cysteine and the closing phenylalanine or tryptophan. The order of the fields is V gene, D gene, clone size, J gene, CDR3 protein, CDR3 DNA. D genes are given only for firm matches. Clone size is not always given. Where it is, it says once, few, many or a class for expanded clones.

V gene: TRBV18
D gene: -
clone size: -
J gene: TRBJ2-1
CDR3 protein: CASSPLGYNEQFF
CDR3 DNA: TGTGCCAGCTCACCCCTCGGGTACAATGAGCAGTTCTTC

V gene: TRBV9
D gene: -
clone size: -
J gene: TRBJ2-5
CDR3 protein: CASSVDAREETQYF
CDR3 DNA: TGTGCCAGCAGCGTAGATGCCAGGGAAGAGACCCAGTACTTC

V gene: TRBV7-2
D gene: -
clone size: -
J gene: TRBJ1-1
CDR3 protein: CASSPSVRGTEAFF
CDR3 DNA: TGTGCCAGCAGCCCCAGCGTACGGGGGACTGAAGCTTTCTTT

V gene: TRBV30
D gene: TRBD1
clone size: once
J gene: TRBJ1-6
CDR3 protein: CAWSLGQGGSPLHF
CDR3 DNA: TGTGCCTGGTCACTGGGACAGGGGGGTTCACCCCTCCACTTT

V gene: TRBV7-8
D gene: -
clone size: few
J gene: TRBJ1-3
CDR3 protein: CASSQNSGGNTIYF
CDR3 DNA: TGTGCCAGCAGCCAAAACTCAGGGGGAAACACCATATATTTT

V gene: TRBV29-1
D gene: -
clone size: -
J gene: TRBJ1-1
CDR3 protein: CSVEEAVGTEAFF
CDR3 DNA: TGCAGCGTTGAAGAGGCAGTTGGCACTGAAGCTTTCTTT

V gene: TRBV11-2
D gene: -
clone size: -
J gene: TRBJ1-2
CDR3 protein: CASSQEGEGYTF
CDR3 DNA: TGTGCCAGCAGCCAGGAGGGTGAAGGCTACACCTTC

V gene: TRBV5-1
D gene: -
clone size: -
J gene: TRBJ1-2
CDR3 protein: CASSIDRFNGYTF
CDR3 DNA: TGCGCCAGCAGCATCGACAGGTTTAATGGCTACACCTTC

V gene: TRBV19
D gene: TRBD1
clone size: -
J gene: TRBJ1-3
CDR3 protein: CASSIGRGLAGNTIYF
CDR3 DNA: TGTGCCAGTAGTATAGGAAGGGGGCTGGCTGGAAACACCATATATTTT

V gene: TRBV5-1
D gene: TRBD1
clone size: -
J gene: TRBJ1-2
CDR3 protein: CASRQGWDYGYTF
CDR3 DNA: TGCGCCAGCAGACAGGGGTGGGACTATGGCTACACCTTC

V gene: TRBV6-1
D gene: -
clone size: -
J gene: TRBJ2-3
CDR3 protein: CASKGGTQYF
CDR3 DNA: TGTGCCAGCAAGGGGGGGACGCAGTATTTT

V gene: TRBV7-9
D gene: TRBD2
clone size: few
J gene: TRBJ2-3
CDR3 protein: CASSLDGGGGATQYF
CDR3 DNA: TGTGCCAGCAGCTTAGATGGCGGGGGGGGAGCTACGCAGTATTTT

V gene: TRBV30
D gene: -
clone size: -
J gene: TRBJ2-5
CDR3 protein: CAWSAGNQETQYF
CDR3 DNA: TGTGCCTGGAGTGCGGGGAACCAAGAGACCCAGTACTTC

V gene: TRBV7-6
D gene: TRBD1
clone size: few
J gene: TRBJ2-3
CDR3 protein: CASSRDRRSLDTQYF
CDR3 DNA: TGTGCCAGCTCGCGGGACAGGAGGTCTTTAGATACGCAGTATTTT

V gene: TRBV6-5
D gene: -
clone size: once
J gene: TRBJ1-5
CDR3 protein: CASRRRDNQPQHF
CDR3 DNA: TGTGCCAGCAGACGCAGGGATAATCAGCCCCAGCATTTT

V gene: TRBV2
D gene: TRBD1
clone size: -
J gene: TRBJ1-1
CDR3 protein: CASRADRGGNTEAFF
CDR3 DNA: TGTGCCAGCAGAGCGGACAGGGGGGGTAACACTGAAGCTTTCTTT

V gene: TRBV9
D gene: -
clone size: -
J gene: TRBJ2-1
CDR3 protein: CASSVGGFTYNEQFF
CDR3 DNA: TGTGCCAGCAGCGTAGGCGGGTTCACCTACAATGAGCAGTTCTTC

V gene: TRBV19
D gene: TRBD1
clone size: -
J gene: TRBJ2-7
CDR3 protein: CASSSRTGDRNEQYF
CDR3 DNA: TGTGCCAGTAGTAGCAGGACAGGGGATAGGAACGAGCAGTACTTC

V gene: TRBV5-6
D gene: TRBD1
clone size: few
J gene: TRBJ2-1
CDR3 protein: CASSRQGRTHNEQFF
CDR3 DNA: TGTGCCAGCAGCCGACAGGGAAGAACCCACAATGAGCAGTTCTTC

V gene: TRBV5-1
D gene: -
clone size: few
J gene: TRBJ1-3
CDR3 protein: CASSQQDSGNTIYF
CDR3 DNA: TGCGCCAGCAGCCAGCAGGACTCTGGAAACACCATATATTTT

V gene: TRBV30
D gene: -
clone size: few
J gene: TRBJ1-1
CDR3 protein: CAWSFMNTEAFF
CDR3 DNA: TGTGCCTGGAGTTTCATGAACACTGAAGCTTTCTTT

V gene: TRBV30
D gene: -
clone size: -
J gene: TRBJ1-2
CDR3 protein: CVWTQGRGRGYGYTF
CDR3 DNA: TGTGTCTGGACCCAGGGGAGGGGGAGAGGCTATGGCTACACCTTC

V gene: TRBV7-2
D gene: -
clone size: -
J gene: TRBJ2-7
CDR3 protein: CASSLEPFSYEQYF
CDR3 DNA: TGTGCCAGCAGCTTAGAGCCGTTCTCCTACGAGCAGTACTTC

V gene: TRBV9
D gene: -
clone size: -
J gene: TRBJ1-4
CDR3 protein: CASSAGVENEKLFF
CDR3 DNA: TGTGCCAGCAGCGCCGGGGTCGAAAATGAAAAACTGTTTTTT

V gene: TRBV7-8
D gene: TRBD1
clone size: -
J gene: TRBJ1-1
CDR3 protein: CASSLLTGTGEAFF
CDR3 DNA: TGTGCCAGCAGCTTATTAACCGGGACAGGCGAAGCTTTCTTT